The TCR beta chain described here comes from a study of blood T cells in healthy people across ages. Overall study results and limits: Expanded clonotype changes were possibly confounded by unknown donor CMV status.

Germline V lookup: CDR1 MNHNS, CDR2 SASEGT. V was pared by 0 bases and J by 11 bases, with 10 bases of the junction left unmatched. This CDR3 contains 15 residues. For this clonotype: Its antigen is unidentified.

For the second PCR, which ran for 7 to 11 cycles, a sample-barcoded 5' primer and a J-beta primer mix were used. The yield of each sample was at least 3 million CDR3-containing paired-end reads. In TCRdb, the 5' RACE reads were re-called with MiXCR into one record per CDR3 protein. The data contain 850,000 to 1,300,000 distinct CDR3 sequences, over 35% of them singletons. This TCR was recovered from a woman aged 60-75 years in good health. The sequencing input was blood. This chain links TRBV6-1 with TRBJ2-5, with 9 bases matching TRBD2. The CDR3 nucleotides read TGTGCCAGCAGTGAAGCGTCTAGCGGGAAGGGGCAGCAGTACTTC. As protein: CASSEASSGKGQQYF.